The source of this T cell receptor beta chain is a study of T cells in Graves' hyperthyroidism and ophthalmopathy. The hyperthyroidism was newly diagnosed and had lasted under 2 months; the patients were aged 18 to 65. PBMCs stemmed from approximately 10 ml fresh peripheral blood. Study observations and caveats: A 13 V-J model separated ophthalmopathy from stable hyperthyroidism. Blood samples included most of the expanded thyroid clonotypes exceeding 0.001.

Amplified regions were TCR beta CDR3 sequences from RNA transcripts. During a first-round RT-PCR of the TCR CDR3, the HTBI primer set was used. TCRdb re-analysed the multiplex PCR reads in MiXCR, keeping a single row per CDR3 protein. The top ten clones hold more than 20% of a sample with around 380,000 distinct CDR3 sequences, about 14% of them seen once. Concerning this clonotype: Its antigen is not known.

V dropped 4 bases and J dropped 9 bases, with 13 bases sitting between them. The V gene's germline CDR1 is ENHRY and CDR2 SYGVKD. There are 13 residues in the CDR3. This chain uses TRBV10-3 with TRBJ1-5, with D unresolved. The sequenced sample was blood. The receptor comes from a man aged 25 to 45 with Graves' hyperthyroidism that later progressed to Graves' ophthalmopathy. The CDR3 DNA is TGTGCCATCAGTGGTGTGGGTGATCGGCCCCAGCATTTT. This sequence encodes CAISGVGDRPQHF.